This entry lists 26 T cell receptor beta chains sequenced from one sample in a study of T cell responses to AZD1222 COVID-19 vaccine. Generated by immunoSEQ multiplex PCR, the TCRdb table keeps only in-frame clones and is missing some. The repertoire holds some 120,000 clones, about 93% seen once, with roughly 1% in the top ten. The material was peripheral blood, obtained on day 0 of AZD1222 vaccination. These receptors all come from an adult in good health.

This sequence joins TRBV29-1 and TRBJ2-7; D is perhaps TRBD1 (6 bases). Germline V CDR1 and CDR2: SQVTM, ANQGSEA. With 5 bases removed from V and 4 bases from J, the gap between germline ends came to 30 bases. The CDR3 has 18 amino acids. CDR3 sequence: CSVLTGPRIGQWGYEQYF. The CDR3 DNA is TGCAGCGTTTTGACCGGTCCGCGAATCGGACAGTGGGGGTACGAGCAGTACTTC.

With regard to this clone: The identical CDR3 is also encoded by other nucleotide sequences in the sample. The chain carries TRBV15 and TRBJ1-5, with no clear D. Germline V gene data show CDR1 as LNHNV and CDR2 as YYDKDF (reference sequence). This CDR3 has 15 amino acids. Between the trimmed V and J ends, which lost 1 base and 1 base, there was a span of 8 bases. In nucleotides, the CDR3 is TGTGCCACCAGCAGAGTGGGGTTAAGCAATCAGCCCCAGCATTTT. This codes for CATSRVGLSNQPQHF.

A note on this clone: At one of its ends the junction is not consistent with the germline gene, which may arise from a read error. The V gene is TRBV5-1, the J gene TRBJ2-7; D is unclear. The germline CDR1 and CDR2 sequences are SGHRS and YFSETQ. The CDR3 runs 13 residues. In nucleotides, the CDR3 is TGCGCCAGCAGCTTGTTGGGCTCCCACGAGCAGTACTTC. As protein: CASSLLGSHEQYF. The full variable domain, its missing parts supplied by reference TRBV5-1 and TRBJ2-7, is KAGVTQTPRYLIKTRGQQVTLSCSPISGHRSVSWYQQTPGQGLQFLFEYFSETQRNKGNFPGRFSGRQFSNSRSEMNVSTLELGDSALYLCASSLLGSHEQYFGPGTRLTVT.

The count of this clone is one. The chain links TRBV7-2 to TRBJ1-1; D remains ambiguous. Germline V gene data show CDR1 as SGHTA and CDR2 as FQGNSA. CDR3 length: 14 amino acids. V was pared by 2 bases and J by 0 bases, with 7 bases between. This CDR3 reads CASSLRGLNTEAFF. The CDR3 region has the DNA TGTGCCAGCAGCTTAAGAGGGTTGAACACTGAAGCTTTCTTT.

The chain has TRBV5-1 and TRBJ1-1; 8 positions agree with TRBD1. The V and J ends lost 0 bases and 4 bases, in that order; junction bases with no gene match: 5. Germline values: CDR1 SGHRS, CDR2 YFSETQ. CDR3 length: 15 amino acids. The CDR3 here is CASSLGTGSGTEAFF. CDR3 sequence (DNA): TGCGCCAGCAGCTTGGGGACAGGGTCGGGCACTGAAGCTTTCTTT.

Here the CDR3 reads CASILDRGSTEAFF. The CDR3, as DNA: TGTGCCAGCATCCTGGACAGGGGGTCCACTGAAGCTTTCTTT. The chain carries TRBV27 and TRBJ1-1; TRBD1 agrees at 10 bases. The CDR3 loop spans 14 amino acids. Per the germline V gene, CDR1 is MNHEY and CDR2 is SMNVEV (reference sequence). With 7 bases clipped from V and 4 bases from J, the junction kept 6 bases outside the gene matches.

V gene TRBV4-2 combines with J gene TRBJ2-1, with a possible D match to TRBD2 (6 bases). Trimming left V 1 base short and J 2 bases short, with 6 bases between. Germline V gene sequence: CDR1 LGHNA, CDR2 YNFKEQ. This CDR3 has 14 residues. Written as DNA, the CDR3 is TGTGCCAGCAGCCAAGCGGGGGCCTACAATGAGCAGTTCTTC. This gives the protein CASSQAGAYNEQFF.

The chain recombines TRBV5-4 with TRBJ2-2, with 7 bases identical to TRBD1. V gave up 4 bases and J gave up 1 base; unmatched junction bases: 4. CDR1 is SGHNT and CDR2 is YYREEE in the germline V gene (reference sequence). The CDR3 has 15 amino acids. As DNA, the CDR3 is TGTGCCAGCAGCCCCCGACAGGGGAACACCGGGGAGCTGTTTTTT. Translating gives CASSPRQGNTGELFF.

CDR3 loop: CASSQEGRGEYEQYF. In DNA form, the CDR3 reads TGTGCCAGCAGCCAAGAAGGGCGGGGGGAGTACGAGCAGTACTTC. V gene TRBV14 combines with J gene TRBJ2-7; TRBD2 matches at 8 bases. The J segment lost 4 bases and the V segment lost 0 bases, leaving 5 bases of the junction unmatched. The CDR3 length is 15 residues. Germline V lookup: CDR1 SGHDN, CDR2 FVKESK.

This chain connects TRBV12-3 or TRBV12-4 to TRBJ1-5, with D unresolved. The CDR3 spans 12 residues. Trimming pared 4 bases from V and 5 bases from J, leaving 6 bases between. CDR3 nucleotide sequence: TGTGCCAGCAGTTGGGAGGATCAGCCCCAGCATTTT. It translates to CASSWEDQPQHF.

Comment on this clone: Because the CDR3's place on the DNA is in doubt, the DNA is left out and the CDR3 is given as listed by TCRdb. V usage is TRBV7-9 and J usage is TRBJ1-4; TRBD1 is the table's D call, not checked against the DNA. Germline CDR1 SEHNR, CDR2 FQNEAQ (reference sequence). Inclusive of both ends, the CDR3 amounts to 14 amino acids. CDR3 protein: CASSSHGWGTGIFF.

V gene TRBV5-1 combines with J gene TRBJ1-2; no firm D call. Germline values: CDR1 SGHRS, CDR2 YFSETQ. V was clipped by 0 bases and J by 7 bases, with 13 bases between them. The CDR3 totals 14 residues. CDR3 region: CASSLGRDTRGYTF. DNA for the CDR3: TGCGCCAGCAGCTTGGGGAGGGATACGCGTGGCTACACCTTC.

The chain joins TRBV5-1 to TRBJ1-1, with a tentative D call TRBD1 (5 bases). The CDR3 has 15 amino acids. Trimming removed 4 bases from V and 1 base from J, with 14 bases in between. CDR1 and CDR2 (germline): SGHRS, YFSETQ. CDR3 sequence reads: CASSPGGGPNTEAFF. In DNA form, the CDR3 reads TGCGCCAGCAGCCCCGGGGGAGGGCCGAACACTGAAGCTTTCTTT. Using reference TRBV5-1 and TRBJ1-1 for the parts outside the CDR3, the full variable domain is KAGVTQTPRYLIKTRGQQVTLSCSPISGHRSVSWYQQTPGQGLQFLFEYFSETQRNKGNFPGRFSGRQFSNSRSEMNVSTLELGDSALYLCASSPGGGPNTEAFFGQGTRLTVV.

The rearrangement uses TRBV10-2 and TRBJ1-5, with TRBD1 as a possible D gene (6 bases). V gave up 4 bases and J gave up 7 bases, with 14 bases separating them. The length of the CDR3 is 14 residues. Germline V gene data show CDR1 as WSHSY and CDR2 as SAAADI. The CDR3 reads CASSVVGGQQPQHF. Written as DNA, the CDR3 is TGCGCCAGCAGTGTAGTGGGGGGGCAGCAGCCCCAGCATTTT.

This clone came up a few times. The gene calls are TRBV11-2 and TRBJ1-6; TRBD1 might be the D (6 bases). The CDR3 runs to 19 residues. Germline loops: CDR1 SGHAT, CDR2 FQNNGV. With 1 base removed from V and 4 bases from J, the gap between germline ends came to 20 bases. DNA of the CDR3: TGTGCCAGCAGCTTAGGGGTACAGGGCGCCTATAATTATAATTCACCCCTCCACTTT. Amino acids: CASSLGVQGAYNYNSPLHF.

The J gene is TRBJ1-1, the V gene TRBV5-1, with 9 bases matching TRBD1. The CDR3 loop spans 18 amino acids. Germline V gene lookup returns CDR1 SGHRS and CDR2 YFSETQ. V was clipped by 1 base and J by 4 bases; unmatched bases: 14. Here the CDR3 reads CASSLYPLTGGMITEAFF. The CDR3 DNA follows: TGCGCCAGCAGCTTGTACCCCCTCACAGGGGGCATGATCACTGAAGCTTTCTTT.

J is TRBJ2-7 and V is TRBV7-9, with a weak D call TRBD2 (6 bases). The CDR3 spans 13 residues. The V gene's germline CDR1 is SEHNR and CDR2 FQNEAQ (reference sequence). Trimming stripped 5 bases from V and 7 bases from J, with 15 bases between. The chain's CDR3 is CASSPRLAGEQYF. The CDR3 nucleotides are TGTGCCAGCAGCCCCCGGCTGGCGGGGGAGCAGTACTTC.

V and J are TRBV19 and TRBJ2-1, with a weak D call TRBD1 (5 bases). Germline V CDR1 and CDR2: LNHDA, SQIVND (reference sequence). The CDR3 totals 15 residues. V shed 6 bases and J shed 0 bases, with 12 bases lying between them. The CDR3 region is CASSKDRSSYNEQFF. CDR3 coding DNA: TGTGCCAGTAGCAAAGACAGAAGCTCCTACAATGAGCAGTTCTTC.

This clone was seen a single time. CDR3 in amino acids: CASSFGTGFYGYTF. CDR3 in DNA: TGTGCCAGCAGCTTCGGGACAGGTTTCTATGGCTACACCTTC. The V and J genes are TRBV5-6 and TRBJ1-2; 8 bases map to TRBD1. There are 14 residues in the CDR3. Germline-derived CDR1 and CDR2 are SGHDT and YYEEEE. V trimming: 2 bases; J trimming: 4 bases; junction bases outside the gene matches: 4.

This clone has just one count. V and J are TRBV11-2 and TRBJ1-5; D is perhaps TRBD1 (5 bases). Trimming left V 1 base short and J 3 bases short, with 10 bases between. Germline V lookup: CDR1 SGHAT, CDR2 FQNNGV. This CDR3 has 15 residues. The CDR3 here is CASSLATGFNQPQHF. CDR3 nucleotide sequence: TGTGCCAGCAGCTTAGCTACAGGCTTCAATCAGCCCCAGCATTTT. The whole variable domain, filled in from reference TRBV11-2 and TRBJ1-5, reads EAGVAQSPRYKIIEKRQSVAFWCNPISGHATLYWYQQILGQGPKLLIQFQNNGVVDDSQLPKDRFSAERLKGVDSTLKIQPAKLEDSAVYLCASSLATGFNQPQHFGDGTRLSIL.

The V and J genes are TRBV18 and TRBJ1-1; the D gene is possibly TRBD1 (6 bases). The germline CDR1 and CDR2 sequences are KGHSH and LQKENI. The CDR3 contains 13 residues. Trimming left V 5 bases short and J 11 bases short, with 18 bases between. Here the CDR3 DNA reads TGTGCCAGCTCATCACTCCACAGGGACCCCGCTTTCTTT. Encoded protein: CASSSLHRDPAFF.

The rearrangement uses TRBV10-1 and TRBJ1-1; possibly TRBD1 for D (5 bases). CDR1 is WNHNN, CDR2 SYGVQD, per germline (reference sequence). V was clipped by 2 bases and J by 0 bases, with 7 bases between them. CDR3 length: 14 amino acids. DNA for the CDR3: TGCGCCAGCAGTGAGGGGGGACTGAACACTGAAGCTTTCTTT. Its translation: CASSEGGLNTEAFF.

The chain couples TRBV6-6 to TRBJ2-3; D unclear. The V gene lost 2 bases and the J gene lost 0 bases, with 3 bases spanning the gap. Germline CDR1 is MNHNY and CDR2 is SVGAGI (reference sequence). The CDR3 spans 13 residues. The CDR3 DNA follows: TGTGCCAGCAGTTACACAAGCACAGATACGCAGTATTTT. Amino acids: CASSYTSTDTQYF.

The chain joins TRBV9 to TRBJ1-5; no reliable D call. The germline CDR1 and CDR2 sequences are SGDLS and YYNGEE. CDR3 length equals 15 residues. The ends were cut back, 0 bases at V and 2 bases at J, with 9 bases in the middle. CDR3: CASSVDGAGNQPQHF. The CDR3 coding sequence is TGTGCCAGCAGCGTAGATGGTGCAGGCAATCAGCCCCAGCATTTT.

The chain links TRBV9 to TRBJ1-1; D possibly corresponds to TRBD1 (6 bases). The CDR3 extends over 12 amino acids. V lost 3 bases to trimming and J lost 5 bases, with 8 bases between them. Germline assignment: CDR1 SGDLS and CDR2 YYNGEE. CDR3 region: CASSAQGTEAFF. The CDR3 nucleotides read TGTGCCAGCAGCGCACAGGGAACTGAAGCTTTCTTT. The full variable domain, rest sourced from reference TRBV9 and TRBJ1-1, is DSGVTQTPKHLITATGQRVTLRCSPRSGDLSVYWYQQSLDQGLQFLIQYYNGEERAKGNILERFSAQQFPDLHSELNLSSLELGDSALYFCASSAQGTEAFFGQGTRLTVV.

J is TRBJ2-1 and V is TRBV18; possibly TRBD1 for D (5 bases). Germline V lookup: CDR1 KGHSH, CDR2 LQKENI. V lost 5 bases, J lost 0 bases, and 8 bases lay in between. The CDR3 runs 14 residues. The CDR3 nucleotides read TGTGCCAGCTCAGTGGGGCCCTCCTACAATGAGCAGTTCTTC. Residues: CASSVGPSYNEQFF. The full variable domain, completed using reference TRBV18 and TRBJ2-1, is NAGVMQNPRHLVRRRGQEARLRCSPMKGHSHVYWYRQLPEEGLKFMVYLQKENIIDESGMPKERFSAEFPKEGPSILRIQQVVRGDSAAYFCASSVGPSYNEQFFGPGTRLTVL.